Listed below are T cell receptor beta chains from one sample, sequenced in a study of blood T cell repertoires in COVID-19. This table comes from immunoSEQ multiplex PCR, and its TCRdb copy is limited to in-frame clones, with some not included. The sample records under 200,000 clones, about nine tenths being singletons. Sequencing input: peripheral blood. The receptors derive from a young man with acute or convalescent COVID-19. The CDR3 runs from the conserved cysteine through the conserved F or W. D genes are given only for firm matches. Clone size is shown for a subset of rows, as once, few, many or a class of expanded clone.

abundance	v_gene	j_gene	d_gene	CDR3aa	CDR3nt
NA	TRBV5-1	TRBJ2-2	NA	CASSYDTGTGELFF	TGCGCCAGCAGCTACGACACGGGGACCGGGGAGCTGTTTTTT
NA	TRBV7-9	TRBJ2-7	TRBD2	CASSKGGTGGYEQYF	TGTGCCAGCAGCAAAGGCGGGACGGGAGGATACGAGCAGTACTTC
once	TRBV9	TRBJ2-2	TRBD1	CASSGWDRAYTGELFF	TGTGCCAGCAGCGGATGGGACAGGGCCTACACCGGGGAGCTGTTTTTT
once	TRBV7-6	TRBJ1-1	NA	CASSLGPGNTEAFF	TGTGCCAGCAGCTTAGGACCAGGGAACACTGAAGCTTTCTTT
NA	TRBV19	TRBJ2-7	NA	CASSIDPSTYEQYF	TGTGCCAGTAGTATAGACCCCAGTACCTACGAGCAGTACTTC
NA	TRBV19	TRBJ2-1	TRBD2	CASSIGGGSSYNEQFF	TGTGCCAGTAGTATTGGGGGGGGGAGCTCCTACAATGAGCAGTTCTTC
NA	TRBV11-2	TRBJ2-7	TRBD2	CASSLDRGGSYEQYF	TGTGCCAGCAGCTTAGATCGGGGCGGGAGCTACGAGCAGTACTTC
NA	TRBV27	TRBJ1-2	NA	CASSPYGSDYGYTF	TGTGCCAGCAGTCCTTATGGGAGCGACTATGGCTACACCTTC
NA	TRBV5-1	TRBJ2-7	TRBD1	CASSPDRTGQPYEQYF	TGCGCCAGCAGCCCCGATAGGACAGGGCAGCCCTACGAGCAGTACTTC
NA	TRBV6-5	TRBJ1-5	TRBD1	CASSLGQGFSNQPQHF	TGTGCCAGCAGTTTGGGACAGGGGTTTAGCAATCAGCCCCAGCATTTT
NA	TRBV5-1	TRBJ1-6	TRBD1	CASGQGAENSPLHF	TGCGCCAGCGGACAGGGGGCTGAGAATTCACCCCTCCACTTT
few	TRBV9	TRBJ1-1	NA	CASSATPGNTEAFF	TGTGCCAGCAGCGCCACCCCGGGGAACACTGAAGCTTTCTTT
few	TRBV3-1/TRBV3-2	TRBJ2-3	TRBD2	CASSFSGGATDTQYF	TGTGCCAGCAGCTTTAGCGGGGGGGCCACAGATACGCAGTATTTT
NA	TRBV6-5	TRBJ2-2	NA	CASSWSPGTGELFF	TGTGCCAGCAGTTGGAGCCCAGGGACCGGGGAGCTGTTTTTT
NA	TRBV7-9	TRBJ2-2	NA	CASTSRAGTNTGELFF	TGTGCCAGCACTTCTAGGGCCGGGACAAACACCGGGGAGCTGTTTTTT
NA	TRBV7-9	TRBJ1-6	NA	CASSPTGGMFESPLHF	TGTGCCAGCAGCCCGACGGGAGGGATGTTTGAGTCACCCCTCCACTTT
NA	TRBV7-6	TRBJ2-2	TRBD2	CASSLALGGGTGELFF	TGTGCCAGCAGCTTAGCGCTTGGGGGGGGAACCGGGGAGCTGTTTTTT
NA	TRBV3-1/TRBV3-2	TRBJ2-7	NA	CASSPSRGLRYEQYF	TGTGCCAGCAGCCCGTCGAGAGGGTTACGCTACGAGCAGTACTTC
once	TRBV4-1	TRBJ1-5	NA	CASSQIPGGNQPQHF	TGCGCCAGCAGCCAAATACCAGGGGGCAATCAGCCCCAGCATTTT
once	TRBV5-6	TRBJ1-2	TRBD1	CASREGTVDYGYTF	TGTGCCAGCAGGGAAGGGACAGTTGACTATGGCTACACCTTC
NA	TRBV6-4	TRBJ2-1	TRBD1	CASSALGTGANEQFF	TGTGCCAGCAGTGCCCTAGGGACAGGGGCCAATGAGCAGTTCTTC
NA	TRBV4-1	TRBJ2-2	TRBD1	CASSLYPGTANSNTGELFF	TGCGCCAGCAGCCTTTACCCCGGGACAGCGAATTCGAACACCGGGGAGCTGTTTTTT
NA	TRBV2	TRBJ1-2	TRBD1	CASSRGQGFFGYTF	TGTGCCAGCAGTAGGGGACAGGGTTTTTTCGGCTACACCTTC
NA	TRBV7-2	TRBJ1-2	TRBD1	CASSLNSGTGGLGYTF	TGTGCCAGCAGCTTGAACTCCGGGACAGGGGGACTTGGCTACACCTTC
NA	TRBV6-5	TRBJ1-1	TRBD1	CATSTGPNTEAFF	TGTGCCACTTCGACAGGGCCGAACACTGAAGCTTTCTTT
NA	TRBV21-1	TRBJ1-6	NA	CASSLHRVGSPLHF	TGTGCCAGCAGCTTGCACAGGGTAGGGTCACCCCTCCACTTT
NA	TRBV6-6	TRBJ2-7	NA	CASSGSERRTVSYEQYF	TGTGCCAGCAGTGGATCGGAACGAAGGACAGTTTCCTACGAGCAGTACTTC
once	TRBV5-1	TRBJ2-1	TRBD2	CASSPTIAGGSPNEQFF	TGCGCCAGCAGCCCGACGATAGCGGGAGGGTCTCCCAATGAGCAGTTCTTC
NA	TRBV6-5	TRBJ2-7	NA	CASSYEGLGSYEQYF	TGTGCCAGCAGTTACGAGGGATTGGGGAGCTACGAGCAGTACTTC
NA	TRBV5-4	TRBJ2-5	TRBD2	CASSPPSGSRETQYF	TGTGCCAGCAGCCCCCCTAGCGGGAGTCGTGAGACCCAGTACTTC
once	TRBV24-1	TRBJ2-5	NA	CATSAPAQPGETQYF	TGTGCCACCAGTGCCCCTGCGCAGCCAGGGGAGACCCAGTACTTC
once	TRBV7-2	TRBJ1-5	NA	CASSLRSNQPQHF	TGTGCCAGCAGCTTGCGAAGTAATCAGCCCCAGCATTTT
NA	TRBV19	TRBJ2-1	TRBD1	CASGQGYNEQFF	TGTGCCAGCGGACAGGGTTACAATGAGCAGTTCTTC
few	TRBV10-1	TRBJ2-7	TRBD2	CASSDASGRYEQYF	TGCGCCAGCAGTGACGCTAGCGGGAGGTACGAGCAGTACTTC
NA	TRBV2	TRBJ2-7	NA	CASSKGPGYEQYF	TGTGCCAGCAGTAAAGGGCCGGGGTACGAGCAGTACTTC
NA	TRBV5-4	TRBJ2-2	TRBD2	CASSLIRTSENTGELFF	TGTGCCAGCAGCTTGATTCGGACTAGCGAGAACACCGGGGAGCTGTTTTTT
NA	TRBV27	TRBJ2-1	NA	CASSLGQSNEQFF	TGTGCCAGCAGTTTAGGGCAGAGCAATGAGCAGTTCTTC
once	TRBV4-1	TRBJ1-2	NA	CASSQETGDGYTF	TGCGCCAGCAGCCAAGAGACAGGTGATGGCTACACCTTC
NA	TRBV6-6	TRBJ2-2	TRBD2	CASSTLAGVHTGELFF	TGTGCCAGCAGTACTCTAGCGGGAGTTCACACCGGGGAGCTGTTTTTT
few	TRBV5-6	TRBJ1-5	TRBD1	CASSFTGALSQPQHF	TGTGCCAGCAGCTTCACAGGGGCTTTAAGTCAGCCCCAGCATTTT
NA	TRBV5-1	TRBJ1-4	TRBD1	CASSLTQGNEKLFF	TGCGCCAGCAGCTTGACACAGGGGAATGAAAAACTGTTTTTT
NA	TRBV27	TRBJ2-5	TRBD2	CASSLSPRRWGGSWETQYF	TGTGCCAGCAGTTTATCTCCCCGTAGGTGGGGAGGGAGTTGGGAGACCCAGTACTTC
NA	TRBV7-8	TRBJ2-1	NA	CASSLQIVYEQFF	TGTGCCAGCAGCTTACAGATTGTATACGAGCAGTTCTTC
NA	TRBV12-5	TRBJ2-4	NA	CASDLAKNIQYF	TGTGCTAGTGATCTAGCCAAAAACATTCAGTACTTC
NA	TRBV27	TRBJ1-2	NA	CASSSLPAGPYGYTF	TGTGCCAGCAGTTCGCTACCCGCAGGTCCCTATGGCTACACCTTC
NA	TRBV11-3	TRBJ2-1	NA	CASSLGGDSYNEQFF	TGTGCCAGCAGCTTAGGTGGAGACTCCTACAATGAGCAGTTCTTC
NA	TRBV5-1	TRBJ1-6	NA	CASSLQQGNSPLHF	TGCGCCAGCAGCTTACAACAGGGTAATTCACCCCTCCACTTT
NA	TRBV2	TRBJ1-1	NA	CASSDGQITEAFF	TGTGCCAGCAGTGATGGACAGATCACTGAAGCTTTCTTT